The 27 T cell receptor beta chains below all came from one sample that was sequenced in a study of cytomegalovirus exposure and HLA in healthy donors. The table came from immunoSEQ multiplex PCR; TCRdb's copy has only in-frame clones and leaves some out. Of around 99,000 clones listed, roughly 90% are singletons. The sequencing sample was made of PBMCs. Every receptor here comes from a woman aged 18-29 years in good health and CMV-seronegative.

The table lists this clone with a count of one. The CDR3 sequence: CAWSVLGVGRTDTQYF. CDR3 coding DNA: TGTGCCTGGAGTGTACTCGGGGTCGGCCGGACAGATACGCAGTATTTT. This rearrangement joins TRBV30 to TRBJ2-3, with D possibly being TRBD2 (5 bases). Trimming shortened V by 0 bases and J by 3 bases, and 16 bases separated the two germline ends. Germline V gene data show CDR1 as GTSNPN and CDR2 as SVGIG (reference sequence). CDR3 length equals 16 residues. The entire variable domain, with the rest obtained from reference TRBV30 and TRBJ2-3, is as follows: SQTIHQWPATLVQPVGSPLSLECTVEGTSNPNLYWYRQAAGRGLQLLFYSVGIGQISSEVPQNLSASRPQDRQFILSSKKLLLSDSGFYLCAWSVLGVGRTDTQYFGPGTRLTVL.

The V call is TRBV5-1, the J call TRBJ2-3; 14 nucleotides agree with TRBD2. This CDR3 has 17 residues. V was clipped by 2 bases and J by 5 bases; unmatched bases: 7. Germline loops: CDR1 SGHRS, CDR2 YFSETQ. The CDR3 region is CASSLGLAGGVGDTQYF. Written as DNA, the CDR3 is TGCGCCAGCAGCTTAGGACTAGCGGGAGGTGTTGGAGATACGCAGTATTTT.

V is TRBV19 and J is TRBJ2-7; 8 positions match TRBD1. CDR1 is LNHDA and CDR2 is SQIVND in the germline V gene (reference sequence). The CDR3 length is 14 residues. With V trimmed by 6 bases and J by 6 bases, 10 bases remained unmatched. The CDR3 DNA follows: TGTGCCAGTAGAAAAATGGCAGGGGGCTTCGAGCAGTACTTC. Residues: CASRKMAGGFEQYF.

The V call is TRBV2, the J call TRBJ1-4; 8 nucleotides agree with TRBD1. The CDR3 consists of 12 residues. V dropped 3 bases and J dropped 11; count of bases not matched to a gene: 2. Germline V lookup: CDR1 SNHLY, CDR2 FYNNEI. The DNA for the CDR3 is TGTGCCAGCAGTGACGGACAGGGTAAACTGTTTTTT. Protein: CASSDGQGKLFF.

J is TRBJ2-2 and V is TRBV2; 14 bases line up with TRBD2. The CDR3 runs to 17 residues. Germline-derived CDR1 and CDR2 are SNHLY and FYNNEI. Trimming cost V 6 bases and J 4 bases; bases outside gene matches: 7. The CDR3, as DNA: TGTGCCAGCAGCGGACTAGCGGGAGGTTCCAGCACCGGGGAGCTGTTTTTT. It codes for CASSGLAGGSSTGELFF.

The chain uses TRBV18 and TRBJ2-7, with D unclear. CDR3 size: 14 residues. V lost 3 bases and J lost 0, with 9 bases in between. Germline V lookup: CDR1 KGHSH, CDR2 LQKENI. The CDR3 loop is CASSPDMSSYEQYF. The CDR3 DNA follows: TGTGCCAGCTCACCCGACATGAGCTCCTACGAGCAGTACTTC.

As DNA, the CDR3 is TGCGCCAGCAGCCAGAGACAGGGGGCTGAGACCCAGTACTTC. Amino acid sequence: CASSQRQGAETQYF. V is TRBV4-1 and J is TRBJ2-5; 10 bases are shared with TRBD1. J lost 5 bases, V lost 3 bases, and 3 bases had no gene match. The CDR3 sequence is 14 residues long. Germline assignment: CDR1 MGHRA and CDR2 YSYEKL.

The chain has TRBV7-2 and TRBJ1-4, with 10 bases fitting TRBD1. J lost 7 bases, V lost 3 bases, and 8 bases had no gene match. The CDR3 is 16 amino acids. Germline-derived CDR1 and CDR2 are SGHTA and FQGNSA. CDR3: CASSLLPGQGFEKLFF. CDR3 sequence (DNA): TGTGCCAGCAGCTTGCTTCCGGGACAGGGGTTTGAAAAACTGTTTTTT.

This chain links TRBV7-2 with TRBJ2-1, with 7 bases matching TRBD2. There are 13 residues in the CDR3. With V trimmed by 4 bases and J by 10 bases, 7 bases remained unmatched. Per germline, CDR1 SGHTA and CDR2 FQGNSA. Written as DNA, the CDR3 is TGTGCCAGCAGCTCATACAGAGCGGGGGAGCAGTTCTTC. It translates to CASSSYRAGEQFF.

The gene calls are TRBV9 and TRBJ2-7; 8 bases align to TRBD2. CDR1 is SGDLS, CDR2 YYNGEE, per germline. The J segment lost 5 bases and the V segment lost 3 bases, leaving 10 bases of the junction unmatched. The CDR3 totals 15 residues. CDR3 DNA: TGTGCCAGCAGCGCCCGCGGAGCGGGAGCCGACGAGCAGTACTTC. It is translated as CASSARGAGADEQYF.

CDR3 nucleotides: TGTGCCAGCATGGGGCATCTTAAAGGCTACACCTTC. It encodes CASMGHLKGYTF. The chain has TRBV6-5 and TRBJ1-2; D perhaps matches TRBD1 (5 bases). The CDR3 spans 12 residues. Per germline, CDR1 MNHEY and CDR2 SVGAGI. V was pared by 7 bases and J by 8 bases, with 14 bases between.

The J gene is TRBJ2-3, the V gene TRBV11-3; D remains unclear. The CDR3 extends over 15 amino acids. V lost 2 bases and J 0 bases, leaving 9 bases between the germline ends. CDR1 is SGHNT, CDR2 YENEEA, per germline. The DNA for the CDR3 is TGTGCCAGCAGCTTACAGGCCTCTAGCACAGATACGCAGTATTTT. It translates to CASSLQASSTDTQYF.

J is TRBJ2-7 and V is TRBV29-1; the match to TRBD1 covers 9 bases. Per the germline V gene, CDR1 is SQVTM and CDR2 is ANQGSEA. The CDR3 spans 14 residues. J lost 5 bases, V lost 4 bases, and 9 bases had no gene match. The CDR3 loop is CSVGYRGLSNEQYF. The CDR3 DNA reads as TGCAGCGTTGGATACAGGGGGCTATCAAACGAGCAGTACTTC.

V usage is TRBV7-2 and J usage is TRBJ1-5; TRBD1 matches 7 bases. Germline assignment: CDR1 SGHTA and CDR2 FQGNSA. The CDR3 runs 17 residues. V gave up 5 bases and J gave up 0 bases; unmatched junction bases: 10. The CDR3 reads CASSPHKGADSNQPQHF. In DNA form, the CDR3 reads TGTGCCAGCAGCCCTCACAAGGGGGCCGATAGCAATCAGCCCCAGCATTTT.

The genes are TRBV11-3 and TRBJ2-3, with 9 bases fitting TRBD2. The germline CDR1 and CDR2 sequences are SGHNT and YENEEA. J gave up 5 bases and V 8 bases, and 11 bases lay outside the gene matches. This CDR3 is built from 15 residues. CDR3 in amino acids: CASSRGGAGQDTQYF. The CDR3, as DNA: TGTGCCAGCTCTCGCGGGGGGGCGGGTCAAGATACGCAGTATTTT.

The chain combines TRBV6-4 with TRBJ2-1; the match to TRBD2 covers 7 bases. The CDR3 contains 13 residues. The V and J ends lost 5 bases and 5 bases, in that order; junction bases with no gene match: 3. Germline V lookup: CDR1 MRHNA, CDR2 SNTAGT. CDR3 amino acids: CASSSGENNEQFF. CDR3 sequence (DNA): TGTGCCAGCAGTAGCGGGGAGAACAATGAGCAGTTCTTC.

The V gene is TRBV19, the J gene TRBJ2-3, with TRBD1 identical over 8 bases. The CDR3 consists of 15 residues. V shed 9 bases, J shed 4 bases, and the junction held 12 bases outside the gene matches. CDR1 and CDR2 from the germline V gene are LNHDA and SQIVND (reference sequence). For the CDR3, the DNA is TGTGCCAGCTCTATGGACAGGGAAGGGGCAGATACGCAGTATTTT. The encoded protein is CASSMDREGADTQYF.

The rearrangement joins TRBV9 to TRBJ1-6; D possibly corresponds to TRBD1 (5 bases). Germline CDR1 is SGDLS and CDR2 is YYNGEE. The CDR3 is 15 amino acids. V dropped 3 bases and J dropped 6 bases, with 13 bases sitting between them. CDR3 amino acids: CASSAYSGANSPLHF. The CDR3 DNA reads TGTGCCAGCAGCGCGTACAGTGGGGCTAATTCACCCCTCCACTTT.

This clone appeared a single time. V and J are TRBV5-6 and TRBJ2-7; TRBD2 agrees at 7 bases. Trimming took 7 bases from V and 3 from J; bases not matched to a gene: 4. CDR3 length: 12 amino acids. CDR1 is SGHDT, CDR2 YYEEEE, per germline. The CDR3 spells CASSGLHYEQYF. In nucleotides, the CDR3 is TGTGCCAGCTCGGGACTACACTACGAGCAGTACTTC.

The CDR3 nucleotides are TGTGCCAGCAGCGCCAGGAGCGGGAGGGCCTCAGATACGCAGTATTTT. It codes for CASSARSGRASDTQYF. V and J are TRBV11-3 and TRBJ2-3; 10 bases agree with TRBD2. The V segment lost 5 bases and the J segment 4 bases; nucleotides outside the gene matches: 9. CDR3 length equals 16 residues. Germline V CDR1 and CDR2: SGHNT, YENEEA. The whole variable domain, filled in from reference TRBV11-3 and TRBJ2-3, reads EAGVVQSPRYKIIEKKQPVAFWCNPISGHNTLYWYLQNLGQGPELLIRYENEEAVDDSQLPKDRFSAERLKGVDSTLKIQPAELGDSAVYLCASSARSGRASDTQYFGPGTRLTVL.

J is TRBJ2-7 and V is TRBV4-1; no clear D. V lost 1 base and J lost 0, with 10 bases in between. Germline CDR1 is MGHRA and CDR2 is YSYEKL. The CDR3 runs 15 residues. CDR3 in amino acids: CASSQAIYSSYEQYF. The CDR3 bases are TGCGCCAGCAGCCAAGCAATTTACTCCTCCTACGAGCAGTACTTC.

The chain links TRBV28 to TRBJ2-2, with TRBD1 matching over 8 bases. V was pared by 5 bases and J by 4 bases, with 9 bases of the junction left unmatched. The germline CDR1 and CDR2 sequences are MDHEN and SYDVKM. The CDR3 has 16 amino acids. CDR3 DNA sequence: TGTGCCAGCAGTCCGTCAGGGGGCGGCCTCACCGGGGAGCTGTTTTTT. Protein sequence: CASSPSGGGLTGELFF.

This chain links TRBV28 with TRBJ1-2, with D maybe TRBD1 (6 bases). This CDR3 contains 13 residues. The V gene's germline CDR1 is MDHEN and CDR2 SYDVKM. Trimming shortened V by 6 bases and J by 4 bases, and 12 bases separated the two germline ends. The CDR3 here is CASRGARAYGYTF. The CDR3 region has the DNA TGTGCCAGCAGGGGGGCCAGGGCCTATGGCTACACCTTC.

This clone was found once. The chain employs TRBV16 and TRBJ1-6; 7 bases line up with TRBD1. Germline loops: CDR1 KGHSY, CDR2 FQNENV. Unmatched junction bases numbered 5, after V lost 0 bases and J lost 9 bases. The CDR3 runs 15 residues. CDR3 amino acids: CASSQSGTVGSPLHF. The CDR3 nucleotides are TGTGCCAGCAGCCAATCCGGGACAGTGGGTTCACCCCTCCACTTT.

This clone appeared a few times. The rearrangement links TRBV6-1 to TRBJ1-1, with 8 bases fitting TRBD1. There are 15 residues in the CDR3. In germline, CDR1 is MNHNS, CDR2 SASEGT. V lost 6 bases to trimming and J lost 2 bases; unmatched junction nucleotides: 8. CDR3 sequence reads: CASSQRTGLNTEAFF. CDR3 DNA: TGTGCCAGCAGCCAGAGGACAGGGCTCAACACTGAAGCTTTCTTT.

This sequence joins TRBV15 and TRBJ2-3; D ambiguous. Germline V gene lookup returns CDR1 LNHNV and CDR2 YYDKDF (reference sequence). This CDR3 has 12 residues. Trimming took off 5 bases at V and 3 bases at J, with 6 bases between the two ends. The CDR3 DNA is TGTGCCACCAGCCGGCGGACAGATACGCAGTATTTT. It translates to CATSRRTDTQYF.

This clone was seen only a few times. The chain carries TRBV7-5 and TRBJ1-6; the table's D call TRBD1 went unverified against the DNA. TRBV7-5 is flagged as a pseudogene. This CDR3 contains 14 residues. CDR3 residues: CVRRVSTGVEPLHF. The CDR3 coding sequence is TGTGTCAGAAGAGTTTCGACAGGGGTAGAACCCCTCCACTTT.